The text below deals with one TCR beta chain. During its preparation, the TCRbeta library received unique molecular identifiers. One entry per CDR3 protein, called by TCRdb with MiXCR from the PCR reads. The sample records some 520,000 distinct CDR3 sequences, less than 35% being singletons. This sample is drawn from a study of T-cell reconstitution after alpha-beta-depleted transplantation in children. Deletions cut 1 base from V and 2 bases from J, with 9 bases between. The CDR3 spans 14 residues. The germline V gene encodes CDR1 LGHNA and CDR2 YSLEER. The sequence came from a human donor who donated a stem cell graft to a child with aplastic anemia. The V and J genes are TRBV4-3 and TRBJ2-7, with TRBD1 as a possible D gene (5 bases). The specimen comprised PBMCs from the stem cell graft donor, sampled from the stem cell graft. Here the CDR3 DNA reads TGCGCCAGCAGCCAAGGGGCAGGGACCTACGAGCAGTACTTC. It codes for CASSQGAGTYEQYF.